The 16 T cell receptor beta chains presented below share a single source sample, sequenced in a study of metastatic and nonmetastatic thyroid tumors. Each patient went into thyroid surgery without having received any treatment. TCRdb re-clonotyped the PCR reads through MiXCR. Of tens of thousands of clones in the sample, over 10% are singletons; the top ten hold approximately 4.9%. The sequenced sample consisted of blood. The receptors here all came from a female donor with papillary thyroid cancer or a benign thyroid nodule (not recorded which). Some clones in this sample may be carry-over from other donors' samples.

This clone was seen ten or more times. Within the sample, other DNA sequences also encode this same CDR3. The chain recombines TRBV6-2 or TRBV6-3 with TRBJ2-7; TRBD1 matches at 8 bases. V trimming: 2 bases; J trimming: 5 bases; junction bases outside the gene matches: 20. The CDR3 is made up of 19 amino acids. Germline lookup yields CDR1 MNHEY and CDR2 SVGEGT. CDR3 coding DNA: TGTGCCAGCAGTTACCCTACGGATCCCGGACAGGGAGTAGGGGACGAGCAGTACTTC. Its translation: CASSYPTDPGQGVGDEQYF.

This clone was seen many times. The J gene is TRBJ2-1, the V gene TRBV6-4; 9 positions agree with TRBD2. This CDR3 has 15 residues. V shed 0 bases, J shed 8 bases, and the junction held 5 bases outside the gene matches. Germline-derived CDR1 and CDR2 are MRHNA and SNTAGT. CDR3 region: CASSDSAGGVDEQFF. As DNA, the CDR3 is TGTGCCAGCAGTGACTCGGCGGGAGGGGTTGATGAGCAGTTCTTC.

In this sample, this clone is medium-sized. The V and J genes are TRBV6-1 and TRBJ1-6; D call uncertain. Trimming cost V 5 bases and J 0 bases, with 5 bases left between them. Germline V gene lookup returns CDR1 MNHNS and CDR2 SASEGT. The CDR3 length is 14 residues. This chain's CDR3 is CASSSSSYNSPLHF. Written as DNA, the CDR3 is TGTGCCAGCAGTTCAAGCTCCTATAATTCACCCCTCCACTTT.

This clone was detected ten times or more. This chain uses TRBV6-5 with TRBJ1-6; 8 bases map to TRBD1. The V gene's germline CDR1 is MNHEY and CDR2 SVGAGI. V lost 2 bases and J lost 8; bases outside the gene matches: 5. The CDR3 sequence is 15 residues long. In DNA, the CDR3 is TGTGCCAGCAGTTACCGGGACAGGTTCGATTCACCCCTCCACTTT. Protein sequence: CASSYRDRFDSPLHF.

This clone was recorded many times. The chain couples TRBV6-2 or TRBV6-3 to TRBJ1-1; D remains ambiguous. The CDR3 contains 15 residues. V was clipped by 3 bases and J by 0 bases, with 11 bases between them. Germline V gives CDR1 MNHEY, CDR2 SVGEGT. The CDR3 region is CASSYSVTMNTEAFF. The CDR3 DNA follows: TGTGCCAGCAGTTATTCGGTTACCATGAACACTGAAGCTTTCTTT.

This clone was recorded at least ten times. This sequence joins TRBV20-1 and TRBJ1-6; TRBD1 agrees at 8 bases. Germline lookup yields CDR1 DFQATT and CDR2 SNEGSKA (reference sequence). This CDR3 spans 18 amino acids. The V segment lost 3 bases and the J segment 7 bases; nucleotides outside the gene matches: 17. CDR3 in DNA: TGCAGTGCTAGTTCGGGACAGGTAGGGGGGGGCTCAAATTCACCCCTCCACTTT. Its protein is CSASSGQVGGGSNSPLHF.

The genes are TRBV6-1 and TRBJ2-3; 8 positions match TRBD1. J gave up 4 bases and V 7 bases, and 10 bases lay outside the gene matches. The CDR3 is 15 residues long. CDR1 MNHNS and CDR2 SASEGT come from the germline V gene. The CDR3 DNA sequence: TGTGCCAGCAAACACGGACAGGGTCACGCAGATACGCAGTATTTT. This encodes CASKHGQGHADTQYF.

This clone was counted ten times or more. The V and J genes are TRBV12-3 or TRBV12-4 and TRBJ2-7; 10 positions match TRBD1. With 5 bases clipped from V and 6 bases from J, the junction kept 7 bases outside the gene matches. The CDR3 runs to 14 residues. The CDR3 bases are TGTGCCAGCAGTCGACAGGGGGCAAATTCCGAGCAGTACTTC. It specifies CASSRQGANSEQYF.

In its sample, this clone was seen many times. The V and J genes are TRBV7-9 and TRBJ2-7, with D perhaps being TRBD1 or TRBD2 (5 bases each). Germline loops: CDR1 SEHNR, CDR2 FQNEAQ (reference sequence). Trimming stripped 7 bases from V and 7 bases from J, with 23 bases between. This CDR3 region has 15 residues. DNA for the CDR3: TGTGCCAGCACACCACAGGAGCCCTATCCGGGGGAGCAGTACTTC. This codes for CASTPQEPYPGEQYF.

This clone was seen at least ten times. The chain recombines TRBV2 with TRBJ2-1; 13 nucleotides line up with TRBD2. Trimming at V came to 2 bases and at J to 9 bases, leaving 7 bases not matched to a gene. This CDR3 spans 16 amino acids. The germline V gene encodes CDR1 SNHLY and CDR2 FYNNEI. The CDR3 region has the DNA TGTGCCAGCAGTGAAAGGGGACTAGCGGGACTGGGTGAGCAGTTCTTC. Translating gives CASSERGLAGLGEQFF.

This clone has a count of ten or more. V gene TRBV25-1 combines with J gene TRBJ2-3, with 7 positions matching TRBD2. Germline loops: CDR1 MGHDK, CDR2 SYGVNS. The trim removed 5 bases at V and 3 bases at J, leaving 5 bases unmatched. The CDR3 contains 14 residues. The CDR3 sequence is CASSSREWTDTQYF. CDR3 DNA sequence: TGTGCCAGCAGTTCGCGGGAGTGGACAGATACGCAGTATTTT.

This chain joins TRBV20-1 and TRBJ2-1; unclear D gene. Trimming removed 6 bases from V and 1 base from J, with 16 bases in between. This CDR3 comprises 15 residues. Germline V gene sequence: CDR1 DFQATT, CDR2 SNEGSKA (reference sequence). DNA of the CDR3: TGCAGTGCCCCTAACGGTAGTTGTTCCTACAATGAGCAGTTCTTC. Protein sequence: CSAPNGSCSYNEQFF.

The chain employs TRBV4-1 and TRBJ2-7; 9 bases are shared with TRBD1. The CDR3 runs 15 residues. From germline, CDR1 is MGHRA and CDR2 YSYEKL. Trimming removed 2 bases from V and 3 bases from J; junction bases left unmatched: 5. This chain's CDR3 is CASSQNWDRVYEQYF. The CDR3 DNA sequence: TGCGCCAGCAGCCAAAATTGGGACAGGGTCTACGAGCAGTACTTC.

This clone was observed at least ten times. The chain combines TRBV27 with TRBJ1-5; D gene ambiguous. The V gene lost 10 bases and the J gene lost 9 bases, with 19 bases spanning the gap. The CDR3 contains 13 residues. Germline V gene lookup returns CDR1 MNHEY and CDR2 SMNVEV (reference sequence). The CDR3 loop reads CAIGEHLKGPQHF. The CDR3 DNA is TGTGCCATCGGGGAGCACCTTAAAGGGCCCCAGCATTTT.

This clone was seen more than once but under ten times. The rearrangement links TRBV9 to TRBJ2-7; no firm D call. In germline, CDR1 is SGDLS, CDR2 YYNGEE. V dropped 9 bases and J dropped 3 bases, with 22 bases sitting between them. The CDR3 spans 15 residues. The CDR3, as DNA: TGTGCCACCTGCCGTCTACCTGAACCCCACTACGAGCAGTACTTC. As protein: CATCRLPEPHYEQYF. Using reference TRBV9 and TRBJ2-7 for the parts outside the CDR3, the full variable domain is DSGVTQTPKHLITATGQRVTLRCSPRSGDLSVYWYQQSLDQGLQFLIQYYNGEERAKGNILERFSAQQFPDLHSELNLSSLELGDSALYFCATCRLPEPHYEQYFGPGTRLTVT.

This clone has ten or more counts. This chain uses TRBV18 with TRBJ1-1, with a weak D call TRBD1 (5 bases). The CDR3 sequence is 14 residues long. Germline V gives CDR1 KGHSH, CDR2 LQKENI. V was pared by 8 bases and J by 0 bases, with 13 bases between. The DNA of the CDR3 is TGTGCCAGCCGCGGGACGGACATGAACACTGAAGCTTTCTTT. As protein: CASRGTDMNTEAFF.